A selection of T cell receptor beta chains follows, all from one sample in a study of CD8+ T cells in alopecia areata. Here immunoSEQ multiplex PCR was the method, and the copy in TCRdb shows in-frame clones only, minus some. The sample shows about 23,000 clones, 40% to 60% of them seen only once. The sequencing input was NKG2D-high CD8+ T cells sorted from blood. The source is a human donor with alopecia areata. Each CDR3 is given with its conserved first and last residue. Fields, in order: CDR3 length, clone size, V gene, D gene, J gene, CDR3 protein, CDR3 DNA. D genes are given only for firm matches. A clone size is listed for some rows: how often the clone was seen (once, few, many), or a class if it is expanded.

16	NA	TRBV9	NA	TRBJ2-1	CASSVSIVAPDNEQFF	TGTGCCAGCAGCGTAAGTATCGTGGCGCCGGACAATGAGCAGTTCTTC
14	NA	TRBV19	TRBD1	TRBJ1-1	CASSNDRVNTEAFF	TGTGCCAGTAGCAACGACAGGGTGAACACTGAAGCTTTCTTT
13	few	TRBV19	TRBD1	TRBJ2-5	CASQTGAGETQYF	TGTGCCAGTCAGACAGGGGCAGGAGAGACCCAGTACTTC
16	once	TRBV12-5	TRBD2	TRBJ2-5	CASGPSSGRDRETQYF	TGTGCTAGTGGCCCTTCTAGCGGGAGGGATAGAGAGACCCAGTACTTC
13	medium-sized	TRBV14	NA	TRBJ2-7	CASSRTEMSEQYF	TGTGCCAGCAGCCGGACAGAAATGAGCGAGCAGTACTTC
14	NA	TRBV2	NA	TRBJ1-1	CASRLSPGYTEAFF	TGTGCCAGCAGACTCTCGCCCGGTTACACTGAAGCTTTCTTT
13	NA	TRBV6-1	NA	TRBJ1-2	CASSSQFNYGYTF	TGTGCCAGCAGTTCTCAGTTTAACTATGGCTACACCTTC
15	few	TRBV29-1	TRBD2	TRBJ2-7	CSVEEGSGGSYEQYF	TGCAGCGTTGAAGAGGGTAGCGGGGGGTCCTACGAGCAGTACTTC
17	NA	TRBV7-9	NA	TRBJ2-5	CASSLSVLTGGKETQYF	TGTGCCAGCAGCTTATCCGTGTTGACAGGAGGAAAAGAGACCCAGTACTTC
16	NA	TRBV28	TRBD2	TRBJ2-1	CASSLIAGGLLGEQFF	TGTGCCAGCAGTTTGATAGCGGGAGGGCTGTTAGGTGAGCAGTTCTTC
15	NA	TRBV4-1	NA	TRBJ1-5	CASSQAQGAMGPQHF	TGCGCCAGCAGCCAAGCCCAGGGTGCGATGGGGCCCCAGCATTTT
12	once	TRBV7-9	NA	TRBJ2-1	CASREEGDEQFF	TGTGCCAGCAGGGAAGAGGGCGATGAGCAGTTCTTC
14	NA	TRBV27	NA	TRBJ2-3	CASRSGSITDTQYF	TGTGCCAGCAGGAGCGGAAGCATCACAGATACGCAGTATTTT
12	NA	TRBV19	NA	TRBJ2-1	CASRSGTNEQFF	TGTGCCAGTCGCTCGGGCACCAATGAGCAGTTCTTC
13	few	TRBV2	TRBD1	TRBJ2-3	CASKRTGPDTQYF	TGTGCCAGCAAGAGGACAGGGCCAGATACGCAGTATTTT
15	few	TRBV23-1	TRBD1	TRBJ1-5	CASSLQGELYQPQHF	TGCGCCAGCAGTCTCCAGGGGGAACTTTATCAGCCCCAGCATTTT
15	NA	TRBV7-9	NA	TRBJ1-6	CASTRQSNYNSPLHF	TGTGCCAGCACCCGACAGAGTAACTATAATTCACCCCTCCACTTT
15	NA	TRBV27	TRBD2	TRBJ2-5	CASSFQLAGGETQYF	TGTGCCAGCAGTTTCCAACTAGCGGGTGGGGAGACCCAGTACTTC
15	NA	TRBV28	TRBD2	TRBJ2-7	CASSSLAGLSYEQYF	TGTGCCAGCAGTTCTTTAGCGGGACTCTCCTACGAGCAGTACTTC
15	NA	TRBV6-5	NA	TRBJ1-2	CASSYIPDKSYGYTF	TGTGCCAGCAGTTACATCCCCGACAAATCCTATGGCTACACCTTC
13	NA	TRBV5-1	NA	TRBJ1-2	CASSLTPEYGYTF	TGCGCCAGCAGCTTAACCCCCGAGTATGGCTACACCTTC
20	NA	TRBV21-1	NA	TRBJ2-7	CASSRIPVDELPSSCYEQYF	TGTGCCAGCAGCCGCATTCCTGTTGACGAGTTACCGTCTTCCTGCTACGAGCAGTACTTC
13	NA	TRBV28	NA	TRBJ1-2	CASSLRQYYGYTF	TGTGCCAGCAGTTTAAGACAGTACTATGGCTACACCTTC
16	once	TRBV28	NA	TRBJ2-2	CASSPETGANTGELFF	TGTGCCAGCAGTCCTGAGACAGGAGCGAACACCGGGGAGCTGTTTTTT
14	NA	TRBV7-3	NA	TRBJ1-1	CASSLNPANTEAFF	TGTGCCAGCAGCTTAAATCCCGCTAACACTGAAGCTTTCTTT
15	NA	TRBV13	TRBD2	TRBJ2-3	CASSLTSGTTDTQYF	TGTGCCAGCAGCTTGACTAGCGGAACCACAGATACGCAGTATTTT
16	NA	TRBV7-3	TRBD1	TRBJ2-1	CASSLSGQWIHNEQFF	TGTGCCAGCAGCTTATCGGGACAGTGGATCCACAATGAGCAGTTCTTC
15	NA	TRBV9	TRBD2	TRBJ2-1	CASSETSGKGYEQFF	TGTGCCAGCAGCGAGACTAGCGGGAAAGGCTATGAGCAGTTCTTC
17	NA	TRBV7-2	NA	TRBJ2-1	CASSITPGLPSYNEQFF	TGTGCCAGCAGCATCACCCCGGGACTCCCCTCCTACAATGAGCAGTTCTTC
15	NA	TRBV19	NA	TRBJ2-2	CASSIGRVGTGELFF	TGTGCCAGTAGTATAGGAAGGGTTGGAACCGGGGAGCTGTTTTTT
17	NA	TRBV30	NA	TRBJ2-7	CAWGSPSTRLDSYEQYF	TGTGCCTGGGGATCCCCTTCCACACGACTAGACTCCTACGAGCAGTACTTC
17	NA	TRBV10-3	NA	TRBJ1-1	CAISESWTDSMNTEAFF	TGTGCCATCAGTGAGTCGTGGACGGACTCTATGAACACTGAAGCTTTCTTT
15	NA	TRBV4-1	TRBD1	TRBJ1-4	CASSQEGTGREKLFF	TGCGCCAGCAGCCAAGAAGGGACAGGCCGTGAAAAACTGTTTTTT
15	NA	TRBV2	NA	TRBJ2-7	CASMVRSAGIYEQYF	TGTGCCAGCATGGTACGATCAGCAGGGATCTACGAGCAGTACTTC
15	NA	TRBV27	NA	TRBJ2-7	CASSLSTGSSYEQYF	TGTGCCAGCAGTTTATCGACTGGAAGCTCCTACGAGCAGTACTTC
14	NA	TRBV6-6	TRBD1	TRBJ2-7	CASTGGQGTYEQYF	TGTGCCAGCACAGGGGGACAGGGGACCTACGAGCAGTACTTC
15	NA	TRBV2	NA	TRBJ2-5	CASKGTPRSQETQYF	TGTGCCAGCAAGGGGACACCGAGGAGCCAAGAGACCCAGTACTTC
14	NA	TRBV5-1	NA	TRBJ2-7	CASSPVWAGYEQYF	TGCGCCAGCAGCCCGGTGTGGGCGGGCTACGAGCAGTACTTC
14	NA	TRBV6-5	NA	TRBJ1-4	CASSFSSANEKLFF	TGTGCCAGCAGTTTTTCGAGTGCTAATGAAAAACTGTTTTTT
14	NA	TRBV9	NA	TRBJ2-5	CASNRGDGGETQYF	TGTGCCAGCAACCGCGGGGATGGGGGAGAGACCCAGTACTTC
12	few	TRBV9	NA	TRBJ2-7	CASSDSSYEQYF	TGTGCCAGCAGCGACAGCTCCTACGAGCAGTACTTC
13	NA	TRBV27	NA	TRBJ1-2	CASSSWHAYGYTF	TGTGCCAGCAGTTCGTGGCACGCCTATGGCTACACCTTC
13	medium-sized	TRBV5-6	NA	TRBJ2-1	CASSSHPVGEQFF	TGTGCCAGCAGCTCCCATCCCGTCGGGGAGCAGTTCTTC
12	NA	TRBV28	NA	TRBJ1-1	CASSPSYTEAFF	TGTGCCAGCAGTCCCTCCTACACTGAAGCTTTCTTT
16	NA	TRBV14	NA	TRBJ2-1	CASSQVSGLGFYEQFF	TGTGCCAGCAGCCAAGTTTCGGGTCTAGGTTTCTATGAGCAGTTCTTC
12	NA	TRBV2	NA	TRBJ2-1	CAIAPGKPEQFF	TGTGCCATCGCTCCGGGCAAACCTGAGCAGTTCTTC